The subject of this entry is one T cell receptor beta chain. Antigen: not known. The PCR had 60 Vbeta and 13 Jbeta primers. As processed by the authors: Unique TCR beta chains totaled about 78 million in a later count, with roughly 11 million of them shared. Some clones are missing from TCRdb's copy, which holds only in-frame ones; the method was immunoSEQ multiplex PCR. From that table come the V and J calls and clone size; the DNA was used to work out D and trimming. The profile shows tens of thousands of clones, 55% to 75% of them singletons. These data belong to a study of cytomegalovirus exposure and HLA in healthy donors. Study-level points and caveats: A later analysis found common viral pathogens apparently linked to several of the most significant clusters. Most sequenced TCRs were rare (though some public TCRs occurred in many donors). The authors later linked a missense DCLRE1C variant to TCR beta V- and J-gene trimming.

With V trimmed by 2 bases and J by 3 bases, 2 bases remained unmatched. Looked up from germline, CDR1 is MGHRA and CDR2 is YSYEKL. The CDR3 runs 15 residues. The rearrangement joins TRBV4-1 to TRBJ2-4, with 9 bases fitting TRBD2. This clonotype originated in a woman between 40 and 55 years old in good health and CMV-seropositive. The sample comprised PBMCs. The CDR3 DNA sequence: TGCGCCAGCAGCCAACCGACTAGCGGCAAAAACATTCAGTACTTC. It encodes CASSQPTSGKNIQYF.